This entry lists 10 T cell receptor beta chains sequenced from one sample in a study of cytomegalovirus exposure and HLA in healthy donors. PCR employed 60 Vbeta and 13 Jbeta primers. TCRdb's copy holds only in-frame clones and misses some; the assay was immunoSEQ multiplex PCR. Of about 150,000 clones listed, 70% to 90% are singletons. The sample consisted of PBMCs. The receptors here all came from a woman aged 18-29 years in good health and CMV-seronegative.

As regards this clone: The identical CDR3 is also encoded by other nucleotide sequences in the sample. The chain links TRBV7-2 to TRBJ2-7; D not resolved. The germline V gene has CDR1 SGHTA and CDR2 FQGNSA. Trimming shortened V by 1 base and J by 1 base, and 5 bases separated the two germline ends. The CDR3 is 13 residues long. CDR3 DNA sequence: TGTGCCAGCAGCTTAGTCCAGTCCTACGAGCAGTACTTC. Its protein product is CASSLVQSYEQYF.

Remarks on this clone: Germline and junction disagree at one end, which may indicate a read error. This chain connects TRBV19 to TRBJ1-1, with D unclear. CDR3 length: 13 amino acids. CDR1 and CDR2 (germline): LNHDA, SQIVND (reference sequence). The CDR3 DNA reads TGTGCCAGTAGCTCGGTGGCGGGGTCTGAAACTTTCTTT. As protein: CASSSVAGSETFF.

The chain couples TRBV7-9 to TRBJ1-2; 7 bases align to TRBD1. Germline CDR1 SEHNR, CDR2 FQNEAQ (reference sequence). The CDR3 length is 12 residues. With 5 bases clipped from V and 8 bases from J, the junction kept 5 bases outside the gene matches. For the CDR3, the DNA is TGTGCCAGCAGCGCTCAGACAGGGGGCTACACCTTC. This gives the protein CASSAQTGGYTF. Full variable domain (missing parts from reference TRBV7-9 and TRBJ1-2): DTGVSQNPRHKITKRGQNVTFRCDPISEHNRLYWYRQTLGQGPEFLTYFQNEAQLEKSRLLSDRFSAERPKGSFSTLEIQRTEQGDSAMYLCASSAQTGGYTFGSGTRLTVV.

The gene calls are TRBV29-1 and TRBJ2-5; tentative D call: TRBD1 (6 bases). The germline CDR1 and CDR2 sequences are SQVTM and ANQGSEA. This CDR3 has 12 residues. V was cut by 7 bases and J by 2 bases, with 11 bases left in between. The CDR3: CSAPGVQETQYF. The CDR3 DNA reads TGCAGCGCTCCAGGGGTGCAAGAGACCCAGTACTTC.

This sequence joins TRBV18 and TRBJ2-5; a weak D match, TRBD2 (6 bases). Germline values: CDR1 KGHSH, CDR2 LQKENI. The CDR3 has 15 residues. The V end lost 3 bases, the J end lost 3 bases, and 14 bases lay between the germline ends. In DNA form, the CDR3 reads TGTGCCAGCTCACCGCCCGGGACTCAAAAAGAGACCCAGTACTTC. As protein: CASSPPGTQKETQYF.

V is TRBV6-1 and J is TRBJ2-7; D perhaps matches TRBD1 (7 bases). The CDR3 is 13 amino acids. Trimming left V 4 bases short and J 2 bases short, with 9 bases between. Germline-derived CDR1 and CDR2 are MNHNS and SASEGT. CDR3 DNA sequence: TGTGCCAGCAGTGGCAGGGGGGCCTACGAGCAGTACTTC. It translates to CASSGRGAYEQYF.

The V and J genes are TRBV27 and TRBJ2-2; 9 bases match TRBD2. The trim removed 3 bases at V and 4 bases at J, leaving 9 bases unmatched. The germline V gene encodes CDR1 MNHEY and CDR2 SMNVEV (reference sequence). The CDR3 totals 17 residues. CDR3 sequence: CASSFGGRALRTGELFF. The CDR3 DNA reads as TGTGCCAGCAGTTTTGGCGGGAGGGCCCTCCGCACCGGGGAGCTGTTTTTT.

The V gene is TRBV9, the J gene TRBJ1-3; D unresolved. The CDR3 consists of 15 residues. V lost 5 bases and J 4 bases, leaving 16 bases between the germline ends. CDR1 SGDLS and CDR2 YYNGEE come from the germline V gene. The CDR3 sequence is CASRPSGRGGNTIYF. The CDR3 coding sequence is TGTGCCAGCAGACCGAGTGGGCGCGGGGGAAACACCATATATTTT.

This clone has only one observation. This sequence joins TRBV5-1 and TRBJ2-3; TRBD2 aligns across 8 bases. Germline trimming cut 4 bases from V and 2 bases from J; bases unmatched to any gene: 6. Germline values: CDR1 SGHRS, CDR2 YFSETQ. The CDR3 consists of 15 residues. The DNA of the CDR3 is TGCGCCAGCAGCCCGGACGGGGGGGTCACAGATACGCAGTATTTT. Its translation: CASSPDGGVTDTQYF.

On this clone itself: One junction end does not reproduce the germline sequence, and a read error may be involved. CDR3 protein: CASSLERAPVYNEQFF. The CDR3 DNA reads TGTGCCAGCAGCCTAGAGCGGGCACCGGTCTACAATGAGCAGTTCTTC. The chain carries TRBV11-2 and TRBJ2-1; D is possibly TRBD2 (6 bases). CDR3 length: 16 amino acids. CDR1 is SGHAT, CDR2 FQNNGV, per germline.